The present entry profiles one T cell receptor beta chain with its context. TCRdb called the 5' RACE reads again in MiXCR, with one record for every CDR3 protein. The sample shows some 90,000 distinct CDR3 sequences, around 30% of them seen only once. This entry comes from a study of CD8 T cells in ankylosing spondylitis. The source is a male donor with ankylosing spondylitis or in good health (not recorded which). The sequenced sample was blood, either unsorted or a sorted T cell fraction (not recorded which).

CDR3 residues: CASRTKRDGDTQYF. In DNA, the CDR3 is TGTGCCAGCAGGACGAAGAGGGATGGAGATACGCAGTATTTT. The gene calls are TRBV12-3 or TRBV12-4 and TRBJ2-3; D possibly corresponds to TRBD2 (5 bases). Trimming stripped 6 bases from V and 5 bases from J, with 15 bases between. The CDR3 sequence is 14 residues long.